This T cell receptor beta chain came from a study of glioma-infiltrating T cells. The iRepertoire nested amplicon-rescue multiplex PCR amplified TCR alpha and beta CDR3s from RNA. MiXCR was run by TCRdb on the multiplex PCR reads, yielding one entry per CDR3 protein. This table has 300,000 to 450,000 distinct CDR3 sequences, more than 35% appearing once. The sample holds a few counts of this clonotype. CDR1 and CDR2 (germline): MDHEN, SYDVKM. This CDR3 comprises 14 residues. Trimming took 8 bases from V and 3 from J; bases not matched to a gene: 7. The receptor comes from a human donor with low-grade glioma or glioblastoma, undergoing nonglioma brain surgery, or in good health (not recorded which). The genes are TRBV28 and TRBJ2-1; 7 positions agree with TRBD1. Material for sequencing was glioma tissue, nonneoplastic brain tissue, or PBMCs (not recorded which). DNA of the CDR3: TGTGCCAGCGGGTCCCCAGGGGGCTACAATGAGCAGTTCTTC. This encodes CASGSPGGYNEQFF. Based on the CDR3 plus reference TRBV28 and TRBJ2-1, the full variable domain is DVKVTQSSRYLVKRTGEKVFLECVQDMDHENMFWYRQDPGLGLRLIYFSYDVKMKEKGDIPEGYSVSREKKERFSLILESASTNQTSMYLCASGSPGGYNEQFFGPGTRLTVL.